The clone carrying this TCR beta chain was observed a few times. The antigen is not known. This record belongs to a study of T cell repertoires in cytomegalovirus infection. Across the study: It was recently identified HLA-C-restricted and well-studied HLA-B-restricted CMV epitopes that the study used. The public TCR beta signatures pointed to both CMV infection and matching HLA type. General study results and limits: The study found HLA-C-restricted CMV-specific TCR beta clonotypes dominating the ex vivo response. Cumulative frequency of public TCR beta families picked out carriers of CMV plus the relevant HLA.

One entry per CDR3 protein results from TCRdb running MiXCR on the reads. The sample gives around 710,000 distinct CDR3 sequences, about 27% of which show up once; around 12% is in the top ten. The starting material was cultured CD8+ T cells from PBMCs, obtained from culture after CMV antigen stimulation. The sequence derives from a human donor in good health (CMV status not recorded). Some clones in this sample may be carry-over from other donors' samples.

In nucleotides, the CDR3 is TGTGCTAGTGGTTTTCCTTACCCGTCGGGTAACTATGGCTACACCTTC. This sequence encodes CASGFPYPSGNYGYTF. This rearrangement joins TRBV12-5 to TRBJ1-2; D unresolved. Between the trimmed V and J ends, which lost 3 bases and 1 base, there was a span of 15 bases. CDR3 length equals 16 residues. Germline V gene sequence: CDR1 LGHNT, CDR2 FRNRAP.